Described below is a single T cell receptor (beta chain) sequence and its context. The antigen is undetermined. Through a sample-barcoded 5' primer and a J-beta primer mix, a second PCR was run for roughly 7 to 11 cycles. A 12-random-nucleotide template-switch adaptor tagged each cDNA molecule. One entry per CDR3 protein results from TCRdb running MiXCR on the 5' RACE reads. Counted here are approximately 760,000 distinct CDR3 sequences, about 25% occurring once; the ten biggest clones make up around 9.2%. The germline V gene has CDR1 DFQATT and CDR2 SNEGSKA (reference sequence). The V gene end was trimmed by 5 bases and the J gene end by 2 bases; junction bases not matched to a gene: 11. The CDR3 spans 15 residues. The data originate from a study of blood T cells in healthy people across ages. Findings and caveats of the study: Naive and antigen-experienced cells were not separated, limiting conclusive comparison. Diversity was estimated from one million T cells, and these estimates were considered underestimates.

The data also belong to a second study, concerning T cells of mothers and their children.

The chain recombines TRBV20-1 with TRBJ2-7; 8 nucleotides match TRBD2. The sequence was collected from a boy aged 10-17 years in good health. The sequencing input was blood. The CDR3 DNA is TGCAGTGCTCTCCGGGGGGGGACTACGACCTACGAGCAGTACTTC. It codes for CSALRGGTTTYEQYF.